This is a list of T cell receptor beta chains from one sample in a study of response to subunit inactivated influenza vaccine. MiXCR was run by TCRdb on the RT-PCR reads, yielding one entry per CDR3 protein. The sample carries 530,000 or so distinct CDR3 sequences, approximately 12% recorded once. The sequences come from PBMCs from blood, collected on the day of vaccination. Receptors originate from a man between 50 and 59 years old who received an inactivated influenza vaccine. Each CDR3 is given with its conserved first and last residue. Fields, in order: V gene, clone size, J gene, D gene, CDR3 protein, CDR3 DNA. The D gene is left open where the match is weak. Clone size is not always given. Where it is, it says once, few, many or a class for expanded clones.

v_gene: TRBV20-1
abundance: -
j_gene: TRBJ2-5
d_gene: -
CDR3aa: CSARTLASQETQYF
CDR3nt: TGCAGTGCTCGCACTCTAGCGAGTCAAGAGACCCAGTACTTC

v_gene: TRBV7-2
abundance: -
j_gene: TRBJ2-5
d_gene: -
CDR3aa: CASSWPHREAQYF
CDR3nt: TGTGCCAGCAGCTGGCCACACAGGGAGGCCCAGTACTTC

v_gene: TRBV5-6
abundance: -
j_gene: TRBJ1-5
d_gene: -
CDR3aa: CASSSKGVNQPQHF
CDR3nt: TGTGCCAGCAGCTCCAAGGGGGTTAATCAGCCCCAGCATTTT

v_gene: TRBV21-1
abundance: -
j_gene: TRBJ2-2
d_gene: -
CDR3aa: CASSKAGTGFPGELFF
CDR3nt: TGTGCCAGCAGCAAAGCAGGGACAGGGTTCCCCGGGGAGCTGTTTTTT

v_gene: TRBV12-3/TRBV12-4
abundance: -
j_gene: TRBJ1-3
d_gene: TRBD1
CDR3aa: CASSLAGQFSGNTIYF
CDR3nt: TGTGCCAGCAGTTTAGCGGGACAGTTCTCTGGAAACACCATATATTTT

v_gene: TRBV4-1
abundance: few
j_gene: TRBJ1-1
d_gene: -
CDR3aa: CASSHLTANTEAFF
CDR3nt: TGCGCCAGCAGCCACCTCACAGCGAACACTGAAGCTTTCTTT

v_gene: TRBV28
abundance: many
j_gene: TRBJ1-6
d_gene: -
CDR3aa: CASIAQGSNSPLHF
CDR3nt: TGTGCCAGCATCGCACAGGGTTCTAATTCACCCCTCCACTTT

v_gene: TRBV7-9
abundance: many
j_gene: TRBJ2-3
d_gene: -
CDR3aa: CASRIDSPWMHF
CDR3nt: TGTGCCAGCAGGATTGACTCCCCATGGATGCATTTT

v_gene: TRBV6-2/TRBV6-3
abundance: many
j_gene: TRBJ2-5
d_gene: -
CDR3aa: CASSYSAGETQYF
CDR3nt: TGTGCCAGCAGTTACTCAGCCGGCGAGACCCAGTACTTC

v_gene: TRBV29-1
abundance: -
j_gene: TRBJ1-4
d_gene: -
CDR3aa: CSVGGSGGSLPNEKLFF
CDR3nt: TGCAGCGTTGGAGGGTCAGGAGGCAGTCTTCCTAATGAAAAACTGTTTTTT

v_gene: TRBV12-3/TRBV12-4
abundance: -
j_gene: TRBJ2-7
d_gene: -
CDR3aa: CASSTTGRLYEQYF
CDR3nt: TGTGCCAGCAGTACGACAGGACGCCTCTACGAGCAGTACTTC

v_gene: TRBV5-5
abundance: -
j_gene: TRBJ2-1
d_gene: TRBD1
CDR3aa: CASSFAGTENNEQFF
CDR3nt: TGTGCCAGCAGCTTTGCCGGGACAGAAAACAATGAGCAGTTCTTC

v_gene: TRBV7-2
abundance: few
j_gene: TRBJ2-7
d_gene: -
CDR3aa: CASSLSRWTPEQYF
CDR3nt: TGTGCCAGCAGCTTATCACGTTGGACCCCCGAGCAGTACTTC

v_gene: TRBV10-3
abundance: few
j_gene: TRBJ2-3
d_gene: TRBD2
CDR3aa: CAIATSGGAADTQYF
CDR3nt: TGTGCCATAGCAACTAGCGGGGGGGCTGCAGATACGCAGTATTTT

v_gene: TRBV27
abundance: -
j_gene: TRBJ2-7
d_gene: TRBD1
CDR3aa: CASSLSIRSGGVEQYF
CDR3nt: TGTGCCAGCAGTTTATCGATCAGGTCAGGGGGCGTCGAGCAGTACTTC

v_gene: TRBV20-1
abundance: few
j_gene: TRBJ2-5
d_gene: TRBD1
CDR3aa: CSAADRAWETQYF
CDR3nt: TGCAGTGCCGCAGACAGGGCCTGGGAGACCCAGTACTTC

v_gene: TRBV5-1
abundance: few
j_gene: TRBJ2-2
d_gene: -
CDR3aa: CASSLGDRTGELFF
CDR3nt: TGCGCCAGCAGCTTGGGAGACAGGACCGGGGAGCTGTTTTTT